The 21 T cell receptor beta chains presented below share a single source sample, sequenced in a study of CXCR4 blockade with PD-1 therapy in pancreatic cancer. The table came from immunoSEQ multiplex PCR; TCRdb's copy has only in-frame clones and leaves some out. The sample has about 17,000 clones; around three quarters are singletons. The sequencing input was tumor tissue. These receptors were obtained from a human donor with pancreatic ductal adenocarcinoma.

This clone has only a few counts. The CDR3, as DNA: TGTGCCAGCAGTCCCTCGGGATTCTATAATTCACCCCTCCACTTT. Translating it yields CASSPSGFYNSPLHF. The chain uses TRBV28 and TRBJ1-6; D is uncertain. Germline assignment: CDR1 MDHEN and CDR2 SYDVKM. V was cut by 5 bases and J by 3 bases, with 11 bases left in between. CDR3 length: 15 amino acids.

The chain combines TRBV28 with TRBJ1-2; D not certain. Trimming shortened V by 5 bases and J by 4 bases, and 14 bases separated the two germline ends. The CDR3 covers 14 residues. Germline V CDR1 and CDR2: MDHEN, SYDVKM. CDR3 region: CASSPAGIFYGYTF. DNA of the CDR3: TGTGCCAGCAGTCCTGCCGGGATTTTCTATGGCTACACCTTC.

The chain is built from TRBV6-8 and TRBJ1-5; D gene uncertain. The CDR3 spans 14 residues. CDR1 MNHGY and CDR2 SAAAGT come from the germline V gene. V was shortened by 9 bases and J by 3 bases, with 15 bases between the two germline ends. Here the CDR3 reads CASTAGRNNQPQHF. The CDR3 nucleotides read TGTGCCAGTACCGCGGGGAGGAACAATCAGCCCCAGCATTTT.

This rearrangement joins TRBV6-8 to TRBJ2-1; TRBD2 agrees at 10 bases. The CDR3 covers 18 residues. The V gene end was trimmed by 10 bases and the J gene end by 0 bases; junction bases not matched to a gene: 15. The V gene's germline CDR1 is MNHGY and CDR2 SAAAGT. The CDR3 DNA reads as TGTGCCACACAGGCTGTGAGTAGCGGGAGGAACTCCTACAATGAGCAGTTCTTC. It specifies CATQAVSSGRNSYNEQFF.

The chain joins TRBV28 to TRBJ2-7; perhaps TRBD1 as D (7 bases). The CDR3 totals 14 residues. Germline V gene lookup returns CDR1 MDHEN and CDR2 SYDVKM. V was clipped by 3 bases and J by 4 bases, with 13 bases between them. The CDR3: CASSFTGAGYEQYF. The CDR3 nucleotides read TGTGCCAGCAGTTTTACAGGGGCGGGGTACGAGCAGTACTTC.

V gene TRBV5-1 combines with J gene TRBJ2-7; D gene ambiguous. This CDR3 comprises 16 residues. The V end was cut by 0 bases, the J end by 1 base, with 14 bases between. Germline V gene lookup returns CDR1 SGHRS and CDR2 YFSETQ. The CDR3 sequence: CASSLAGGGPSYEQYF. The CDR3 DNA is TGCGCCAGCAGCTTGGCGGGTGGCGGCCCTTCCTACGAGCAGTACTTC.

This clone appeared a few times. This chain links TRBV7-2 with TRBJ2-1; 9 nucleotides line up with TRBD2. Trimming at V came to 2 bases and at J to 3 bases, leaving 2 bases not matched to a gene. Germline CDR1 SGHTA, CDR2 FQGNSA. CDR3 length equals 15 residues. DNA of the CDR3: TGTGCCAGCAGCTTACTAGCGGGATTCTACAATGAGCAGTTCTTC. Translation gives CASSLLAGFYNEQFF.

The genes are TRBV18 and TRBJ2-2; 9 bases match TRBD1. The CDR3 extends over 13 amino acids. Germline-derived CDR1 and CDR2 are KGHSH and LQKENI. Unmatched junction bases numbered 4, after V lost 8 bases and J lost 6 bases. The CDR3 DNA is TGTGCCAGCCCGCGGGACAGGGCCGGGGAGCTGTTTTTT. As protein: CASPRDRAGELFF.

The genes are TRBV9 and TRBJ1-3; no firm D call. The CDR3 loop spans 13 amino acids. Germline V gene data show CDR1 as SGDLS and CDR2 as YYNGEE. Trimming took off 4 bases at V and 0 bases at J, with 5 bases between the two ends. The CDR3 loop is CASSPPSGNTIYF. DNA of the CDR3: TGTGCCAGCAGCCCCCCCTCTGGAAACACCATATATTTT.

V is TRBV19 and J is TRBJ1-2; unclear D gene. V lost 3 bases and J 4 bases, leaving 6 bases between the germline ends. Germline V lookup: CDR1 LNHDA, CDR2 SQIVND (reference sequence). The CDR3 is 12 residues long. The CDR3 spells CASSIAAYGYTF. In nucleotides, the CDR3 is TGTGCCAGTAGTATCGCCGCCTATGGCTACACCTTC.

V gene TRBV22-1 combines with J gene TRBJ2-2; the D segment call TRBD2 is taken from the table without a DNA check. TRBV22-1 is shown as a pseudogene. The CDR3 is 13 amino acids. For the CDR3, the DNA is TGTGCCACCACCGGGATTCACACCGGGGAGCTGTTTTTT. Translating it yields CATTGIHTGELFF.

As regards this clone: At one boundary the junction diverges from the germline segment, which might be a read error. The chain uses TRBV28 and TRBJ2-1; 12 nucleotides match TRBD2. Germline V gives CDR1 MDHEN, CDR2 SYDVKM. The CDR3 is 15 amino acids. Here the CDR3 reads CVSSLGLAGPNEQFF. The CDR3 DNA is TGTGTCAGCAGTTTAGGACTAGCGGGACCCAATGAGCAGTTCTTC. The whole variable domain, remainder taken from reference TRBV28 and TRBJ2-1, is DVKVTQSSRYLVKRTGEKVFLECVQDMDHENMFWYRQDPGLGLRLIYFSYDVKMKEKGDIPEGYSVSREKKERFSLILESASTNQTSMYLCVSSLGLAGPNEQFFGPGTRLTVL.

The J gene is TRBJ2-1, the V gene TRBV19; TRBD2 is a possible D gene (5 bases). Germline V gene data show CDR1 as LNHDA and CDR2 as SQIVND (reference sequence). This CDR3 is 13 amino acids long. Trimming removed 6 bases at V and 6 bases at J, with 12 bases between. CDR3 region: CASSIRGSNEQFF. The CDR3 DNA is TGTGCCAGTAGCATCCGTGGGAGCAATGAGCAGTTCTTC.

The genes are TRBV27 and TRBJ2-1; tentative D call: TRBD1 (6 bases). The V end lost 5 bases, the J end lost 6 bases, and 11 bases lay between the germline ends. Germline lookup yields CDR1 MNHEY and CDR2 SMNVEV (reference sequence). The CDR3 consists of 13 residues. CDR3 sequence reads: CASSMTGFNEQFF. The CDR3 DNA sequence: TGTGCCAGCAGTATGACAGGTTTCAATGAGCAGTTCTTC.

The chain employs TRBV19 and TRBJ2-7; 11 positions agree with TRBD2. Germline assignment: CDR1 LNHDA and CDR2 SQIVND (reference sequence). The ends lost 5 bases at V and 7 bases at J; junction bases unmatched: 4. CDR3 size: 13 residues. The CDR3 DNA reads TGTGCCAGTAGTTTAACTAGCGGGAGTGAGCAGTACTTC. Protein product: CASSLTSGSEQYF.

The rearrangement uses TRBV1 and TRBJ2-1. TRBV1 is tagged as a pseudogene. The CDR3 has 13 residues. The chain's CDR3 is CASSLGSYNEQFF. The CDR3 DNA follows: TGCGCCAGCAGCCTGGGGTCCTACAATGAGCAGTTCTTC.

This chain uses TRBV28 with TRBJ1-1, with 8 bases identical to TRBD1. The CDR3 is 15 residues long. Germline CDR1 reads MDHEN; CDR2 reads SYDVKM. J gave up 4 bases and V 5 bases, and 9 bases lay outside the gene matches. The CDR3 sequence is CASSVAQTGGTEAFF. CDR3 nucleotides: TGTGCCAGCAGTGTCGCACAAACAGGGGGCACTGAAGCTTTCTTT.

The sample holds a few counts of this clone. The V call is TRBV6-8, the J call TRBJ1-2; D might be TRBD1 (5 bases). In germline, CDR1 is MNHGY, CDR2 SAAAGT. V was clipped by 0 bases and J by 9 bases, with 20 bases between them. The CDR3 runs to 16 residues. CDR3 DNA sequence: TGTGCCAGCAGTTACTCGATAAATACAGGACTTGGTCGCTACACCTTC. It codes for CASSYSINTGLGRYTF.

The CDR3 nucleotides read TGTGCCAGCAGCTTACCCTTACTAGCGGGAAAAAACATTCAGTACTTC. Translating it yields CASSLPLLAGKNIQYF. The rearrangement links TRBV25-1 to TRBJ2-4; 10 nucleotides line up with TRBD2. The V and J ends lost 6 bases and 4 bases, in that order; junction bases with no gene match: 9. CDR1 and CDR2 from the germline V gene are MGHDK and SYGVNS. The CDR3 extends over 16 amino acids.

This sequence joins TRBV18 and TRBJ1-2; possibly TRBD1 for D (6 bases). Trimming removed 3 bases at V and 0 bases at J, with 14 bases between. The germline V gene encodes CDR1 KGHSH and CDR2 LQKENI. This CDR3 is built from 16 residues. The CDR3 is CASSPTGQTANYGYTF. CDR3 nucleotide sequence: TGTGCCAGCTCACCTACGGGACAAACAGCTAACTATGGCTACACCTTC.

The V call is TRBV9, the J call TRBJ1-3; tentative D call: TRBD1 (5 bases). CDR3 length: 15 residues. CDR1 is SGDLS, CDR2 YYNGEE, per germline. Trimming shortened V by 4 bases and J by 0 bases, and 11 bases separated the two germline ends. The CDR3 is CASSPQTDSGNTIYF. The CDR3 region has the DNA TGTGCCAGCAGCCCCCAGACAGACTCTGGAAACACCATATATTTT.